Shown below are 22 T cell receptor beta chains from a single sample sequenced in a study of T cell responses to AZD1222 COVID-19 vaccine. Produced via immunoSEQ multiplex PCR; TCRdb's table is partial and in-frame only. The profile shows over 100,000 clones, roughly 88% of them singletons. This specimen consisted of peripheral blood, obtained on day 0 of AZD1222 vaccination. Receptors were obtained from an adult in good health.

The chain uses TRBV19 and TRBJ1-5; 12 nucleotides align to TRBD1. Germline loops: CDR1 LNHDA, CDR2 SQIVND (reference sequence). This CDR3 has 15 amino acids. J gave up 7 bases and V 8 bases, and 9 bases lay outside the gene matches. This chain's CDR3 is CASQIGTGGGQPQHF. The DNA of the CDR3 is TGTGCCAGTCAAATCGGGACAGGGGGCGGACAGCCCCAGCATTTT.

The V gene is TRBV11-3, the J gene TRBJ2-1, with 7 bases fitting TRBD2. The CDR3 is 19 residues long. V dropped 1 base and J dropped 1; count of bases not matched to a gene: 13. Germline V lookup: CDR1 SGHNT, CDR2 YENEEA. CDR3 protein: CASSLGRKEAGRSYNEQFF. The CDR3 DNA sequence: TGTGCCAGCAGCTTAGGACGAAAAGAAGCGGGGCGATCCTACAATGAGCAGTTCTTC.

The chain carries TRBV29-1 and TRBJ2-1; the D is unclear. The V gene's germline CDR1 is SQVTM and CDR2 ANQGSEA. V lost 0 bases and J lost 3, with 9 bases in between. The CDR3 has 14 amino acids. CDR3 in DNA: TGCAGCGTTGAAGATCGGATCGGCTACAATGAGCAGTTCTTC. Its translation is CSVEDRIGYNEQFF.

The chain couples TRBV19 to TRBJ1-5; 10 bases fit TRBD1. V dropped 11 bases and J dropped 6; count of bases not matched to a gene: 10. CDR1 is LNHDA, CDR2 SQIVND, per germline (reference sequence). The CDR3 is 14 residues long. The CDR3, as DNA: TGTGCCGCGAGACAGGGGGCAGTGGGTCAGCCCCAGCATTTT. This translates into CAARQGAVGQPQHF. Full variable domain (remainder filled in from reference TRBV19 and TRBJ1-5): DGGITQSPKYLFRKEGQNVTLSCEQNLNHDAMYWYRQDPGQGLRLIYYSQIVNDFQKGDIAEGYSVSREKKESFPLTVTSAQKNPTAFYLCAARQGAVGQPQHFGDGTRLSIL.

This chain connects TRBV7-9 to TRBJ1-6; D call uncertain. Germline V CDR1 and CDR2: SEHNR, FQNEAQ (reference sequence). V lost 4 bases and J lost 5, with 9 bases in between. This CDR3 region has 14 residues. CDR3 sequence (DNA): TGTGCCAGCAGCTCGTGGACGGATAATTCACCCCTCCACTTT. The encoded protein is CASSSWTDNSPLHF.

This chain connects TRBV18 to TRBJ2-1; D possibly corresponds to TRBD2 (6 bases). This CDR3 is built from 16 residues. The V end lost 4 bases, the J end lost 0 bases, and 13 bases lay between the germline ends. CDR1 is KGHSH, CDR2 LQKENI, per germline. The DNA of the CDR3 is TGTGCCAGCTCACGTATACCGGGACTCTCCTACAATGAGCAGTTCTTC. Protein product: CASSRIPGLSYNEQFF.

The gene calls are TRBV4-1 and TRBJ1-3; D not resolved. The length of the CDR3 is 16 residues. In germline, CDR1 is MGHRA, CDR2 YSYEKL. Trimming left V 0 bases short and J 4 bases short, with 13 bases between. The CDR3 bases are TGCGCCAGCAGCCAAGATGGGGTCGGGGTAGGAAACACCATATATTTT. The encoded protein is CASSQDGVGVGNTIYF.

Sample share makes this clone medium-sized. The chain carries TRBV7-9 and TRBJ1-5; D is possibly TRBD1 (5 bases). V was cut by 4 bases and J by 5 bases, with 15 bases left in between. The CDR3 spans 15 residues. CDR1 SEHNR and CDR2 FQNEAQ come from the germline V gene (reference sequence). CDR3 loop: CASSSVGPGDQPQHF. DNA for the CDR3: TGTGCCAGCAGCTCTGTCGGGCCGGGGGATCAGCCCCAGCATTTT.

This rearrangement joins TRBV4-1 to TRBJ1-2; no clear D. Per the germline V gene, CDR1 is MGHRA and CDR2 is YSYEKL. The germline V and J ends were trimmed by 4 bases and 2 bases, with 17 bases remaining between them. The CDR3 runs 16 residues. In nucleotides, the CDR3 is TGCGCCAGCAGCCTAATGGTGATAGGAGAGAACTATGGCTACACCTTC. Translating it yields CASSLMVIGENYGYTF.

This clone was found once. J is TRBJ1-5 and V is TRBV6-1, with D possibly matching TRBD1 (5 bases). The germline gives CDR1 MNHNS, CDR2 SASEGT. This CDR3 comprises 16 residues. The V and J ends lost 2 bases and 2 bases respectively, with 13 bases between them. Written as DNA, the CDR3 is TGTGCCAGCAGTGAATTTTCGATAGGGGGCAATCAGCCCCAGCATTTT. It yields the protein CASSEFSIGGNQPQHF.

The chain couples TRBV9 to TRBJ2-7, with D unresolved. The germline V gene encodes CDR1 SGDLS and CDR2 YYNGEE. The CDR3 is made up of 12 amino acids. V lost 8 bases to trimming and J lost 2 bases, with 11 bases between them. In nucleotides, the CDR3 is TGTGCCAGTCCCAGTGACACCTACGAGCAGTACTTC. It specifies CASPSDTYEQYF.

V gene TRBV2 combines with J gene TRBJ2-5; the match to TRBD1 covers 7 bases. Looked up from germline, CDR1 is SNHLY and CDR2 is FYNNEI. The CDR3 has 13 amino acids. Trimming cost V 11 bases and J 6 bases; bases outside gene matches: 12. The CDR3 is CAARQGGEKTQYF. The CDR3 nucleotides read TGTGCCGCTAGACAAGGGGGCGAGAAGACCCAGTACTTC.

The rearrangement links TRBV19 to TRBJ1-1, with 8 bases that match TRBD1. The germline CDR1 and CDR2 sequences are LNHDA and SQIVND (reference sequence). The CDR3 covers 14 residues. V lost 4 bases and J lost 5; bases outside the gene matches: 6. The CDR3 is CASSSRGRRTEAFF. The CDR3 DNA reads TGTGCCAGTAGTAGCAGGGGGCGCCGAACTGAAGCTTTCTTT.

The chain has TRBV19 and TRBJ1-4; no reliable D call. V dropped 4 bases and J dropped 7 bases, with 13 bases sitting between them. The CDR3 is 14 amino acids. From germline, CDR1 is LNHDA and CDR2 SQIVND (reference sequence). CDR3 nucleotides: TGTGCCAGTAGTACAAATGACTGGGTTGAAAAACTGTTTTTT. It encodes CASSTNDWVEKLFF.

The CDR3 protein is CASSLGGGTGELFF. In DNA, the CDR3 is TGCGCCAGCAGCCTCGGAGGGGGCACCGGGGAGCTGTTTTTT. This sequence joins TRBV5-1 and TRBJ2-2, with D perhaps TRBD1 or TRBD2 (6 bases each). Germline V gene sequence: CDR1 SGHRS, CDR2 YFSETQ. This CDR3 contains 14 residues. V was clipped by 4 bases and J by 4 bases, with 11 bases between them.

This sequence joins TRBV9 and TRBJ1-2, with TRBD1 matching over 7 bases. V was pared by 4 bases and J by 8 bases, with 8 bases of the junction left unmatched. Germline CDR1 and CDR2: SGDLS and YYNGEE. The CDR3 extends over 13 amino acids. CDR3 in amino acids: CASSPQGIYGYTF. The CDR3 DNA sequence: TGTGCCAGCAGCCCACAGGGGATTTACGGCTACACCTTC.

The V gene is TRBV19, the J gene TRBJ2-2; 10 nucleotides agree with TRBD1. The germline gives CDR1 LNHDA, CDR2 SQIVND (reference sequence). The trim removed 6 bases at V and 4 bases at J, leaving 5 bases unmatched. The CDR3 has 15 residues. The CDR3 bases are TGTGCCAGTAGGACAGGGGGCGGAATCACCGGGGAGCTGTTTTTT. It is translated as CASRTGGGITGELFF.

This clone was seen only a few times. J is TRBJ1-5 and V is TRBV18; perhaps TRBD1 as D (5 bases). The CDR3 length is 14 residues. Germline V gives CDR1 KGHSH, CDR2 LQKENI. V lost 3 bases, J lost 0 bases, and 6 bases lay in between. CDR3: CASSPQGSNQPQHF. CDR3 in DNA: TGTGCCAGCTCACCCCAGGGTAGCAATCAGCCCCAGCATTTT.

The chain joins TRBV5-1 to TRBJ1-4; D ambiguous. Looked up from germline, CDR1 is SGHRS and CDR2 is YFSETQ. The CDR3 is 15 amino acids. Trimming took off 1 base at V and 0 bases at J, with 7 bases between the two ends. Written as DNA, the CDR3 is TGCGCCAGCAGCTTGACAGCTCCAACTAATGAAAAACTGTTTTTT. Translation: CASSLTAPTNEKLFF.

The chain uses TRBV15 and TRBJ1-4; 7 bases are shared with TRBD1. Trimming removed 5 bases from V and 3 bases from J; junction bases left unmatched: 15. The CDR3 runs to 18 residues. The germline V gene encodes CDR1 LNHNV and CDR2 YYDKDF (reference sequence). The CDR3 nucleotides read TGTGCCACCAGCCCCCGCCGACAGGGTGGTAGCTCTAATGAAAAACTGTTTTTT. Its translation is CATSPRRQGGSSNEKLFF.

The rearrangement links TRBV19 to TRBJ1-2, with 7 bases fitting TRBD1. Germline V gene data show CDR1 as LNHDA and CDR2 as SQIVND (reference sequence). The CDR3 loop spans 13 amino acids. Losses at the gene ends were 4 bases for V and 8 bases for J; bases not matched to a gene: 7. The CDR3 region is CASSNNRGSGYTF. CDR3 bases: TGTGCCAGTAGTAACAACAGGGGCTCGGGCTACACCTTC.

This clone came up a few times. The genes are TRBV6-5 and TRBJ1-4; tentative D call: TRBD1 (5 bases). With 1 base removed from V and 4 bases from J, the gap between germline ends came to 7 bases. The CDR3 consists of 14 residues. Germline assignment: CDR1 MNHEY and CDR2 SVGAGI. The CDR3 DNA follows: TGTGCCAGCAGTTACTGGGGGAGTAATGAAAAACTGTTTTTT. Translation: CASSYWGSNEKLFF.